This T cell receptor (beta chain) was sequenced in a study of T cell responses to AZD1222 COVID-19 vaccine. The data were produced by immunoSEQ multiplex PCR, yet TCRdb's version contains in-frame clones alone and is incomplete. Of roughly 140,000 clones in the sample, just over 90% were seen once. Trimming removed 2 bases from V and 2 bases from J; junction bases left unmatched: 3. The CDR3 is made up of 14 amino acids. Looked up from germline, CDR1 is SGHRS and CDR2 is YFSETQ. This sequence joins TRBV5-1 and TRBJ1-1, with 7 bases identical to TRBD1. The TCR was taken from an adult who received the AZD1222 COVID-19 vaccine. The sample here was peripheral blood, taken 28 days after the second AZD1222 dose. The CDR3 DNA sequence: TGCGCCAGCAGCTTAGACAGGGCCAACACTGAAGCTTTCTTT. Encoded protein: CASSLDRANTEAFF.